A selection of T cell receptor beta chains follows, all from one sample in a study of blood T cell repertoires in COVID-19. TCRdb keeps only in-frame clones here, not all; method: immunoSEQ multiplex PCR. The sample has a few hundred thousand clones, roughly four fifths seen once; the top ten hold about 1.9%. Sequencing was performed on peripheral blood. All receptors come from a young man who had recovered from COVID-19. The CDR3 runs from the conserved cysteine through the conserved F or W. The order of the fields is J gene, D gene, V gene, clone size, CDR3 DNA, CDR3 protein. D genes are given only for firm matches. Size values are once, few and many counts, or a class for expanded clones, and some rows have none.

TRBJ1-6	.	TRBV7-2	.	TGTGCCAGCAGCGAAATCCGGAGCTCCTATAATTCACCCCTCCACTTT	CASSEIRSSYNSPLHF
TRBJ2-2	TRBD2	TRBV7-9	.	TGTGCCAGCAGCTATAGCGGGGGGGCCACCGGGGAGCTGTTTTTT	CASSYSGGATGELFF
TRBJ2-3	.	TRBV3-1/TRBV3-2	.	TGTGCCAGCAGCCGCAGGCCAGTTGGGACAGATACGCAGTATTTT	CASSRRPVGTDTQYF
TRBJ2-1	TRBD1	TRBV24-1	once	TGTGCCACCAGTGATTTGCATTATCCGGGACAGAGTCACAATGAGCAGTTCTTC	CATSDLHYPGQSHNEQFF
TRBJ2-1	.	TRBV4-1	.	TGCGCCAGCAGCCAAGCACTGGGGGACTTTCGGGATGAGCAGTTCTTC	CASSQALGDFRDEQFF
TRBJ2-6	.	TRBV3-1/TRBV3-2	.	TGTGCCAGCAGCCTGGGGCAGGGAAAACCTGGGGCCAACGTCCTGACTTTC	CASSLGQGKPGANVLTF
TRBJ1-2	.	TRBV29-1	.	TGCAGCTTCTCCGAACAGGGTAACTATGGCTACACCTTC	CSFSEQGNYGYTF
TRBJ1-2	TRBD1	TRBV2	.	TGTGCCAGCAAGGACAGGGGTTCTTTTGGCTACACCTTC	CASKDRGSFGYTF
TRBJ2-7	.	TRBV10-2	.	TGCGCCGGGGCCCCAACGGTCCCTGGCGAGCAGTACTTC	CAGAPTVPGEQYF
TRBJ1-6	.	TRBV5-1	.	TGCGCCAGCAGCTGGGGGGGGAATTCACCCCTCCACTTT	CASSWGGNSPLHF
TRBJ1-1	.	TRBV7-3	once	TGTGCCAGCAGCTCGGGACACGTGAACACTGAAGCTTTCTTT	CASSSGHVNTEAFF
TRBJ1-4	.	TRBV7-9	.	TGTGCCAGCAGCTTAGGAGGCACAACTAATGAAAAACTGTTTTTT	CASSLGGTTNEKLFF
TRBJ2-3	.	TRBV5-8	.	TGTGCCAGCAGCTTGAGGCTAGAGCTCGCAGATACGCAGTATTTT	CASSLRLELADTQYF
TRBJ1-5	TRBD1	TRBV19	few	TGTGCCAGTAGTAGGGGACAGCCCAATCAGCCCCAGCATTTT	CASSRGQPNQPQHF
TRBJ2-2	.	TRBV28	.	TGTGCCAGCAGTTTTGGTGGGGGCCTGACGAACACCGGGGAGCTGTTTTTT	CASSFGGGLTNTGELFF
TRBJ2-7	TRBD2	TRBV9	.	TGTGCCAGCAGTGCGGGGGTCGGGTCCTACGAGCAGTACTTC	CASSAGVGSYEQYF
TRBJ1-4	.	TRBV18	.	TGTGCCAGCTCACCAGGACAGACAACTAATGAAAAACTGTTTTTT	CASSPGQTTNEKLFF
TRBJ2-1	TRBD2	TRBV5-1	.	TGCGCCAGCAGGGAACTAGCGGGGACTGGCTCCTACAATGAGCAGTTCTTC	CASRELAGTGSYNEQFF
TRBJ1-5	.	TRBV12-3/TRBV12-4	few	TGTGCCAGCAGTTTTGAGAGAAATCAGCCCCAGCATTTT	CASSFERNQPQHF
TRBJ1-1	.	TRBV7-9	.	TGTGCCAGCAGTCGACAGAACACTGAAGCTTTCTTT	CASSRQNTEAFF
TRBJ2-5	.	TRBV10-2	once	TGCGCCAGCCTCGTATCCGAGACCCAGTACTTC	CASLVSETQYF
TRBJ2-5	.	TRBV9	once	TGTGCCAGCAGCGTAGCGGTGGTTAGCACCCAGTACTTC	CASSVAVVSTQYF
TRBJ2-5	TRBD1	TRBV7-3	.	TGTGCCAGCAGCTTGGGACAGGGCCAAGGGGAGACCCAGTACTTC	CASSLGQGQGETQYF
TRBJ1-1	.	TRBV19	.	TGTGCCAGCTCGGACAGGAACACTGAAGCTTTCTTT	CASSDRNTEAFF
TRBJ2-1	.	TRBV7-9	.	TGTGCCAGCAGCCCAGGGTTGAATCTGGCAGGGAATGAGCAGTTCTTC	CASSPGLNLAGNEQFF
TRBJ1-2	.	TRBV5-4	.	TGTGCCAGCAGCCTGAACTGGGAGCGGGGCTACACCTTC	CASSLNWERGYTF
TRBJ2-1	TRBD1	TRBV27	.	TGTGCCAGCAGTACAACGGACAGGAGCTCCTACAATGAGCAGTTCTTC	CASSTTDRSSYNEQFF
TRBJ2-5	.	TRBV27	.	TGTGCCAGCAGTTTATCCGGAGAGACCCAGTACTTC	CASSLSGETQYF
TRBJ1-2	.	TRBV7-2	.	TGTGCCAGCAGCCCCAGGGCAGGCGAATCGCCCTACACCTTC	CASSPRAGESPYTF
TRBJ1-3	.	TRBV5-1	.	TGCGCCAGCAGGAGCACCATATATTTT	CASRSTIYF
TRBJ2-6	.	TRBV6-5	.	TGTGCCAGCAGTTACGCGGTCCCCTCTGGGGCCAACGTCCTGACTTTC	CASSYAVPSGANVLTF
TRBJ2-5	TRBD2	TRBV6-6	.	TGTGCCAGCAGAACAAGCGGGGGGGCCGGAGAGACCCAGTACTTC	CASRTSGGAGETQYF
TRBJ1-5	.	TRBV7-8	.	TGTGCCAGCAGCCCCCAAGCGGACCAGCCCCAGCATTTT	CASSPQADQPQHF
TRBJ2-5	TRBD1	TRBV11-2	.	TGTGCCAGCAGCTTAATTAGGGACAGCCTCTACCAAGAGACCCAGTACTTC	CASSLIRDSLYQETQYF
TRBJ2-1	.	TRBV5-4	.	TGTGCCAGCACCAGAGGGAATGAGCAGTTCTTC	CASTRGNEQFF
TRBJ2-2	.	TRBV5-1	.	TGCGCCAGCAGCTTGACGAGGCTCAGCACCGGGGAGCTGTTTTTT	CASSLTRLSTGELFF
TRBJ1-5	.	TRBV6-5	few	TGTGCCAGCAGTCTTCGGTATCAGCCCCAGCATTTT	CASSLRYQPQHF
TRBJ1-3	TRBD1	TRBV4-1	.	TGCGCCAGCAGCCAATTTTCGGGACAGTCAATTTACTCTGGAAACACCATATATTTT	CASSQFSGQSIYSGNTIYF
TRBJ2-3	TRBD2	TRBV28	.	TGTGCCAGCAGTTCCCCCGCGGGGAGGGGCACAGATACGCAGTATTTT	CASSSPAGRGTDTQYF
TRBJ1-2	TRBD1	TRBV24-1	.	TGTGCCACCAGTGATTCGGACAGGAGTGGCTACACCTTC	CATSDSDRSGYTF
TRBJ2-6	.	TRBV6-1	.	TGTGCCAGCAGTGAAGCGCGGGGTTCGGGTGGGGCCAACGTCCTGACTTTC	CASSEARGSGGANVLTF
TRBJ1-2	.	TRBV5-1	.	TGCGCCAGCAGCTTGCTAGGGGCTAACTATGGCTACACCTTC	CASSLLGANYGYTF